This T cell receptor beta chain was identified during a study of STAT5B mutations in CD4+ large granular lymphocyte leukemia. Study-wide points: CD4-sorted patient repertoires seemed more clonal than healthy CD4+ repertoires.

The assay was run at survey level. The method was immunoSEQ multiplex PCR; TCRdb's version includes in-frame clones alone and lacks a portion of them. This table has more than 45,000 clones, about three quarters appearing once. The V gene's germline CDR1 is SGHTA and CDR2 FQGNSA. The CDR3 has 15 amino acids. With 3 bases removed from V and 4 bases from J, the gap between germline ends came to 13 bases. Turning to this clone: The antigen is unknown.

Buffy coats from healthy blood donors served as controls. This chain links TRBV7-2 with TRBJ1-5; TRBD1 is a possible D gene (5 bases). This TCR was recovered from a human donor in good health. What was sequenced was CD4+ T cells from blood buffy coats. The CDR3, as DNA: TGTGCCAGCAGCTTCACGACAGCTATAAATCAGCCCCAGCATTTT. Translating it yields CASSFTTAINQPQHF.